The 21 T cell receptor beta chains presented below share a single source sample, sequenced in a study of shared clonotypes between healthy human individuals. The protocol was immunoSEQ multiplex PCR, while the TCRdb copy is restricted to in-frame clones and leaves out a portion. The sample lists some 500,000 clones, approximately 79% seen once, with about 12% in the top ten. The specimen was PBMCs. Receptor source: a woman between 40 and 55 years old in good health. Some clones in this sample may be carry-over from other donors' samples.

The chain joins TRBV5-1 to TRBJ1-1, with a possible D match to TRBD1 (6 bases). Per the germline V gene, CDR1 is SGHRS and CDR2 is YFSETQ. Deletions cut 3 bases from V and 1 base from J, with 13 bases between. The CDR3 is made up of 15 amino acids. The CDR3 DNA sequence: TGCGCCAGCAGCTCCGCCGGACAGAGGAACACTGAAGCTTTCTTT. Protein sequence: CASSSAGQRNTEAFF.

The V gene is TRBV18, the J gene TRBJ1-5; D remains ambiguous. Germline V CDR1 and CDR2: KGHSH, LQKENI. Trimming took off 2 bases at V and 0 bases at J, with 8 bases between the two ends. The CDR3 sequence is 15 residues long. The DNA for the CDR3 is TGTGCCAGCTCACCAACCCACTATAGCAATCAGCCCCAGCATTTT. As protein: CASSPTHYSNQPQHF.

J is TRBJ2-1 and V is TRBV28; 13 bases agree with TRBD2. V was clipped by 7 bases and J by 7 bases; unmatched bases: 10. Germline V gene data show CDR1 as MDHEN and CDR2 as SYDVKM. The length of the CDR3 is 16 residues. DNA for the CDR3: TGTGCCAGCACCGCCAGGACTAGCGGGAGTGGTAATGAGCAGTTCTTC. Translating gives CASTARTSGSGNEQFF. The whole variable domain, filled in from reference TRBV28 and TRBJ2-1, reads DVKVTQSSRYLVKRTGEKVFLECVQDMDHENMFWYRQDPGLGLRLIYFSYDVKMKEKGDIPEGYSVSREKKERFSLILESASTNQTSMYLCASTARTSGSGNEQFFGPGTRLTVL.

This rearrangement joins TRBV28 to TRBJ1-5, with D uncertain. The V gene's germline CDR1 is MDHEN and CDR2 SYDVKM. The CDR3 length is 13 residues. Trimming cost V 7 bases and J 4 bases, with 11 bases left between them. This chain's CDR3 is CASNGGVNQPQHF. The CDR3 region has the DNA TGTGCCAGCAATGGAGGAGTAAATCAGCCCCAGCATTTT. Variable domain in full (rest from reference TRBV28 and TRBJ1-5): DVKVTQSSRYLVKRTGEKVFLECVQDMDHENMFWYRQDPGLGLRLIYFSYDVKMKEKGDIPEGYSVSREKKERFSLILESASTNQTSMYLCASNGGVNQPQHFGDGTRLSIL.

The V call is TRBV28, the J call TRBJ1-5, with 8 bases aligning to TRBD1. The junction had 9 bases not matched to a gene; V was cut back by 7 bases and J by 7 bases. The CDR3 sequence is 14 residues long. CDR1 and CDR2 from the germline V gene are MDHEN and SYDVKM. The CDR3 coding sequence is TGTGCCAGCACCATTGGACAGGGTGAACAGCCCCAGCATTTT. Translation gives CASTIGQGEQPQHF.

The J gene is TRBJ1-3, the V gene TRBV7-9; TRBD1 agrees at 8 bases. Per germline, CDR1 SEHNR and CDR2 FQNEAQ (reference sequence). The junction had 3 bases not matched to a gene; V was cut back by 1 base and J by 4 bases. The CDR3 length is 15 residues. The CDR3 DNA reads as TGTGCCAGCAGCTTAGGGGCAGGGGGCGGAAACACCATATATTTT. It yields the protein CASSLGAGGGNTIYF.

On this clone itself: In the same sample, other DNA sequences code for this CDR3. V and J are TRBV2 and TRBJ2-7; D is unclear. This CDR3 is built from 12 residues. Trimming removed 3 bases at V and 3 bases at J, with 6 bases between. Per germline, CDR1 SNHLY and CDR2 FYNNEI. As DNA, the CDR3 is TGTGCCAGCAGTGAGTCTGGCTACGAGCAGTACTTC. As protein: CASSESGYEQYF.

This rearrangement joins TRBV5-4 to TRBJ2-3; a weak D match, TRBD2 (5 bases). CDR1 and CDR2 from the germline V gene are SGHNT and YYREEE (reference sequence). This CDR3 has 13 residues. The ends were cut back, 4 bases at V and 5 bases at J, with 11 bases in the middle. The CDR3 protein is CASSLEVGDTQYF. The CDR3 nucleotides are TGTGCCAGCAGCCTGGAGGTTGGAGATACGCAGTATTTT.

The chain is built from TRBV29-1 and TRBJ2-5; perhaps TRBD1 as D (5 bases). The V and J ends lost 0 bases and 1 base respectively, with 12 bases between them. CDR3 size: 15 residues. The V gene's germline CDR1 is SQVTM and CDR2 ANQGSEA. The CDR3 DNA sequence: TGCAGCGTTGAAGATCGGAAGGGGCTCCAAGAGACCCAGTACTTC. It is translated as CSVEDRKGLQETQYF.

V is TRBV30 and J is TRBJ2-7; D unclear. The CDR3 spans 14 residues. Trimming stripped 4 bases from V and 4 bases from J, with 17 bases between. Germline CDR1 GTSNPN, CDR2 SVGIG (reference sequence). The CDR3 region is CAWTPLSRSYEQYF. The CDR3 DNA is TGTGCCTGGACCCCCTTGAGCAGAAGTTACGAGCAGTACTTC.

V is TRBV29-1 and J is TRBJ2-2; D may be TRBD1 (6 bases). The CDR3 consists of 12 residues. V lost 7 bases and J 6 bases, leaving 12 bases between the germline ends. Germline values: CDR1 SQVTM, CDR2 ANQGSEA. Here the CDR3 DNA reads TGCAGCGGATCAGGGGAACCCGGGGAGCTGTTTTTT. It is translated as CSGSGEPGELFF.

The chain combines TRBV7-9 with TRBJ2-7; 9 positions agree with TRBD2. V shed 4 bases and J 2 bases; nucleotides not matched to a gene: 6. This CDR3 has 15 amino acids. Germline lookup yields CDR1 SEHNR and CDR2 FQNEAQ (reference sequence). The CDR3 sequence: CASSSRLAATYEQYF. DNA for the CDR3: TGTGCCAGCAGCTCACGACTAGCGGCTACCTACGAGCAGTACTTC.

This sequence joins TRBV5-5 and TRBJ1-3; no clear D. Trimming stripped 6 bases from V and 0 bases from J, with 13 bases between. Germline V gives CDR1 SGHKS, CDR2 YYEKEE (reference sequence). The CDR3 is made up of 15 amino acids. For the CDR3, the DNA is TGTGCCAGCACCACGGGTCCGAGCTCTGGAAACACCATATATTTT. Amino acids: CASTTGPSSGNTIYF.

CDR3 sequence: CASSPDGGRNQPQHF. CDR3 DNA sequence: TGTGCCAGCTCACCTGACGGGGGAAGGAATCAGCCCCAGCATTTT. The gene calls are TRBV18 and TRBJ1-5; a weak D match, TRBD1 (5 bases). Germline V gives CDR1 KGHSH, CDR2 LQKENI. The CDR3 has 15 residues. Trimming took 3 bases from V and 4 from J, leaving 13 bases between them. The variable domain in full, completed from reference TRBV18 and TRBJ1-5, reads NAGVMQNPRHLVRRRGQEARLRCSPMKGHSHVYWYRQLPEEGLKFMVYLQKENIIDESGMPKERFSAEFPKEGPSILRIQQVVRGDSAAYFCASSPDGGRNQPQHFGDGTRLSIL.

This chain joins TRBV2 and TRBJ2-7; D is undetermined. Germline values: CDR1 SNHLY, CDR2 FYNNEI. V was shortened by 6 bases and J by 0 bases, with 6 bases between the two germline ends. The CDR3 runs to 12 residues. CDR3 residues: CASRGRSYEQYF. CDR3 sequence (DNA): TGTGCCAGCAGGGGCCGCTCCTACGAGCAGTACTTC.

In regard to this clone: Additional DNA sequences in this sample encode the identical CDR3. The chain couples TRBV7-8 to TRBJ1-5; unclear D gene. The length of the CDR3 is 13 residues. The germline CDR1 and CDR2 sequences are SGHVS and FQNEAQ. Trimming took off 4 bases at V and 4 bases at J, with 8 bases between the two ends. The CDR3 loop reads CASSSDRNQPQHF. The CDR3 DNA sequence: TGTGCCAGCAGCTCAGACCGTAATCAGCCCCAGCATTTT.

V and J are TRBV7-3 and TRBJ2-2; D gene uncertain. CDR3 size: 13 residues. Deletions cut 5 bases from V and 5 bases from J, with 9 bases between. CDR1 SGHTA and CDR2 FQGTGA come from the germline V gene. The CDR3 loop reads CASSPTYTGELFF. CDR3 bases: TGTGCCAGCAGCCCGACTTATACCGGGGAGCTGTTTTTT.

This clone was recorded once. A single base is all that separates this from a far larger clone, so a read error is likely. This chain connects TRBV10-2 to TRBJ2-7; D tentatively reads TRBD1 or TRBD2 (5 bases each). The CDR3 has 15 residues. In germline, CDR1 is WSHSY, CDR2 SAAADI. The CDR3 bases are TGCGCCAGCGGGGGAATTTGGGGAAACTCCTACAAGCAGTACTTC. Protein product: CASGGIWGNSYKQYF.

The V and J genes are TRBV9 and TRBJ2-5; TRBD2 aligns across 14 bases. Germline CDR1 is SGDLS and CDR2 is YYNGEE. The trim removed 0 bases at V and 5 bases at J, leaving 3 bases unmatched. This CDR3 region has 16 residues. The CDR3 DNA reads TGTGCCAGCAGCGTAGTGGGGACTAGCGGGAGTGAGACCCAGTACTTC. Residues: CASSVVGTSGSETQYF. Filled out from reference TRBV9 and TRBJ2-5, the complete variable domain reads DSGVTQTPKHLITATGQRVTLRCSPRSGDLSVYWYQQSLDQGLQFLIQYYNGEERAKGNILERFSAQQFPDLHSELNLSSLELGDSALYFCASSVVGTSGSETQYFGPGTRLLVL.

This clone has only one observation. CDR3 nucleotide sequence: TGCGCCAGCAGCCCTGGACTAGCGGTTAACAATGAGCAGTTCTTC. Its protein is CASSPGLAVNNEQFF. The V gene is TRBV4-1, the J gene TRBJ2-1; 10 positions agree with TRBD2. V dropped 4 bases and J dropped 5; count of bases not matched to a gene: 5. Germline CDR1 and CDR2: MGHRA and YSYEKL. CDR3 size: 15 residues.

Concerning this clone itself: A far larger clone is one base from this, pointing to a likely read error. The CDR3 region is CASSLTGDEQYF. The CDR3 nucleotides read TGTGCCAGCAGCTTGACTGGGGACGAGCAGTACTTC. The rearrangement links TRBV5-6 to TRBJ2-7; unclear D gene. The CDR3 spans 12 residues. CDR1 is SGHDT, CDR2 YYEEEE, per germline. Trimming removed 1 base from V and 5 bases from J, with 7 bases in between.